This T cell receptor (beta chain) was found in a study of PD-1 blockade in classical Hodgkin lymphoma. Findings of the study overall: Nivolumab initiation under 1 year post-ASCT meant exclusion. Significant TCR diversity gains by C4D1 occurred in CD4+ but not CD8+ cells. Complete responders possessed baseline diversity comparable to newly diagnosed patients.

Assay: immunoSEQ multiplex PCR; the TCRdb copy retains only in-frame clones and omits some. The table lists 10,000 to 15,000 clones, approximately 79% of them singletons, with roughly 25% in the top ten. Regarding this clone: No antigen is known for it.

Germline assignment: CDR1 ENHRY and CDR2 SYGVKD. Trimming cost V 6 bases and J 0 bases; bases outside gene matches: 7. This CDR3 contains 16 residues. Following autologous stem cell transplantation, relapse occurred in every patient, and exposure to brentuximab vedotin varied. The rearrangement joins TRBV10-3 to TRBJ1-3, with 8 bases that match TRBD1. Sequencing used peripheral blood mononuclear cells (PBMCs), obtained at baseline. The sequence was obtained from a human donor with classical Hodgkin lymphoma. CDR3 in amino acids: CAIRGTGPLSGNTIYF. The CDR3 DNA is TGTGCCATCAGGGGGACAGGACCTCTCTCTGGAAACACCATATATTTT.